Below, 15 T cell receptor beta chains from the same sample are listed, as sequenced in a study of blood T cell repertoires in COVID-19. TCRdb's copy holds only in-frame clones and misses some; the assay was immunoSEQ multiplex PCR. The sample holds roughly 430,000 clones; roughly 86% are singletons and the top ten take around 2%. Input material: PBMCs or T cells enriched from blood (not recorded which). The source is a woman aged 40-49 years with acute COVID-19.

CDR3 DNA sequence: TGTGCCACCAGCAGGGGACTAGCGGGGGGGAGTTACAATGAGCAGTTCTTC. It specifies CATSRGLAGGSYNEQFF. The chain joins TRBV15 to TRBJ2-1; TRBD2 agrees at 16 bases. From germline, CDR1 is LNHNV and CDR2 YYDKDF (reference sequence). V lost 3 bases to trimming and J lost 4 bases; unmatched junction nucleotides: 3. CDR3 length equals 17 residues. The full variable domain, in which reference TRBV15 and TRBJ2-1 provide the parts outside the CDR3, is DAMVIQNPRYQVTQFGKPVTLSCSQTLNHNVMYWYQQKSSQAPKLLFHYYDKDFNNEADTPDNFQSRRPNTSFCFLDIRSPGLGDTAMYLCATSRGLAGGSYNEQFFGPGTRLTVL.

This clone appeared once. The same CDR3 also results from other DNA sequences found in this sample. The rearrangement links TRBV28 to TRBJ1-2; 8 nucleotides agree with TRBD1. V trimming: 3 bases; J trimming: 3 bases; junction bases outside the gene matches: 0. Germline V gene data show CDR1 as MDHEN and CDR2 as SYDVKM. This CDR3 has 13 amino acids. CDR3 protein: CASSLTGDYGYTF. DNA of the CDR3: TGTGCCAGCAGTTTGACAGGGGACTATGGCTACACCTTC.

For the CDR3, the DNA is TGTGCCAGCAGCTTGGTGTCAGGGTCCTACAATGAGCAGTTCTTC. The encoded protein is CASSLVSGSYNEQFF. This chain joins TRBV5-4 and TRBJ2-1; possible D gene TRBD1, 5 bases. With 0 bases removed from V and 1 base from J, the gap between germline ends came to 8 bases. The CDR3 spans 15 residues. The germline CDR1 and CDR2 sequences are SGHNT and YYREEE (reference sequence).

This clone has at least ten counts. This chain connects TRBV3-1 (or the pseudogene TRBV3-2) to TRBJ1-3, with a weak D call TRBD1 (5 bases). The germline V and J ends were trimmed by 7 bases and 0 bases, with 10 bases remaining between them. There are 14 residues in the CDR3. Germline V CDR1 and CDR2: LGHDT, YNNKEL (reference sequence). The chain's CDR3 is CASTGQNSGNTIYF. The CDR3, as DNA: TGTGCCAGCACCGGACAAAACTCTGGAAACACCATATATTTT.

The chain uses TRBV6-6 and TRBJ1-2; no firm D call. Deletions cut 7 bases from V and 1 base from J, with 16 bases between. This CDR3 region has 15 residues. Germline values: CDR1 MNHNY, CDR2 SVGAGI (reference sequence). Here the CDR3 DNA reads TGTGCCAGCATCCTCTCGGGAGATATTAACTATGGCTACACCTTC. Protein: CASILSGDINYGYTF.

The chain uses TRBV19 and TRBJ2-5; no clear D gene. In germline, CDR1 is LNHDA, CDR2 SQIVND (reference sequence). V lost 3 bases and J 1 base, leaving 9 bases between the germline ends. The CDR3 length is 14 residues. The CDR3 sequence: CASSMLASQETQYF. CDR3 DNA: TGTGCCAGTAGTATGTTGGCTTCCCAAGAGACCCAGTACTTC.

The J gene is TRBJ1-1, the V gene TRBV4-1; 11 bases map to TRBD1. Trimming at V came to 4 bases and at J to 2 bases, leaving 3 bases not matched to a gene. Per the germline V gene, CDR1 is MGHRA and CDR2 is YSYEKL. This CDR3 spans 15 amino acids. The CDR3 nucleotides read TGCGCCAGCAGCCGGGACAGGGGGATCAACACTGAAGCTTTCTTT. The encoded protein is CASSRDRGINTEAFF.

CDR3 bases: TGTGCCATCAGTGAGTTACAGGGCGACCCATTTGAAGCTTTCTTT. Protein product: CAISELQGDPFEAFF. The chain has TRBV10-3 and TRBJ1-1, with D tentatively TRBD1 (6 bases). CDR3 length equals 15 residues. Germline V CDR1 and CDR2: ENHRY, SYGVKD. The V end was cut by 1 base, the J end by 7 bases, with 16 bases between.

This clone was seen a handful of times. The rearrangement links TRBV11-2 to TRBJ1-5; D not certain. Trimming removed 1 base from V and 0 bases from J, with 4 bases in between. CDR1 and CDR2 (germline): SGHAT, FQNNGV. This CDR3 has 14 residues. The CDR3 protein is CASSLAGSNQPQHF. The CDR3 DNA reads TGTGCCAGCAGCTTAGCCGGTAGCAATCAGCCCCAGCATTTT.

J is TRBJ1-1 and V is TRBV7-2, with D tentatively TRBD1 (5 bases). Trimming took 1 base from V and 4 from J, leaving 13 bases between them. Per germline, CDR1 SGHTA and CDR2 FQGNSA. This CDR3 comprises 15 residues. The CDR3 nucleotides are TGTGCCAGCAGCTTAGATCCGGGGGAAGGCACTGAAGCTTTCTTT. Its protein product is CASSLDPGEGTEAFF.

The chain is built from TRBV5-4 and TRBJ2-2; TRBD2 matches at 7 bases. This CDR3 has 16 residues. V lost 4 bases to trimming and J lost 2 bases; unmatched junction nucleotides: 8. Per germline, CDR1 SGHNT and CDR2 YYREEE (reference sequence). CDR3 DNA: TGTGCCAGCAGCCCGGGGGGTAGCAGAAACACCGGGGAGCTGTTTTTT. Translating it yields CASSPGGSRNTGELFF.

The chain joins TRBV7-2 to TRBJ2-1; TRBD2 matches at 9 bases. The CDR3 sequence is 15 residues long. J was trimmed by 6 bases and V by 3 bases; bases with no gene match: 6. The V gene's germline CDR1 is SGHTA and CDR2 FQGNSA. The CDR3 protein is CASSFLSRGGNEQFF. The DNA for the CDR3 is TGTGCCAGCAGCTTCCTCTCGCGGGGGGGCAATGAGCAGTTCTTC.

This CDR3 is CASSFTGTGYTEAFF. The CDR3 region has the DNA TGCGCCAGCAGCTTTACCGGGACAGGGTACACTGAAGCTTTCTTT. This chain connects TRBV5-1 to TRBJ1-1, with 9 positions matching TRBD1. CDR1 is SGHRS and CDR2 is YFSETQ in the germline V gene. This CDR3 comprises 15 residues. V lost 2 bases, J lost 3 bases, and 5 bases stayed unmatched.

This clone was observed a single time. The CDR3 DNA follows: TGTGCCATCAGTGCGGAGACGGAGAACACCGGGGAGCTGTTTTTT. Protein: CAISAETENTGELFF. The V gene is TRBV10-3, the J gene TRBJ2-2; D ambiguous. Germline CDR1 and CDR2: ENHRY and SYGVKD. The CDR3 loop spans 15 amino acids. The germline V and J ends were trimmed by 4 bases and 1 base, with 10 bases remaining between them.

The chain uses TRBV11-3 and TRBJ2-3, with 7 bases aligning to TRBD1. V lost 1 base, J lost 3 bases, and 13 bases stayed unmatched. This CDR3 contains 18 residues. Germline CDR1 reads SGHNT; CDR2 reads YENEEA. The CDR3 DNA reads as TGTGCCAGCAGCTTAGCGGGACAGCCTACCACCCCGACAGATACGCAGTATTTT. It specifies CASSLAGQPTTPTDTQYF. Full variable domain (missing parts from reference TRBV11-3 and TRBJ2-3): EAGVVQSPRYKIIEKKQPVAFWCNPISGHNTLYWYLQNLGQGPELLIRYENEEAVDDSQLPKDRFSAERLKGVDSTLKIQPAELGDSAVYLCASSLAGQPTTPTDTQYFGPGTRLTVL.